The 12 T cell receptor beta chains in this list originate from one sample, sequenced in a study of blood T cell dynamics during melanoma immunotherapy. Sample time point: week 3, after first cycle of checkpoint inhibitor. The method was immunoSEQ multiplex PCR; TCRdb's version includes in-frame clones alone and lacks a portion of them. The sample has 14,000 to 15,000 clones, around nine tenths seen once. Sequences were derived from blood, sampled from a patient treated with checkpoint blockade. The receptors come from a human donor with melanoma.

V usage is TRBV5-6 and J usage is TRBJ2-3; D is unresolved. Per germline, CDR1 SGHDT and CDR2 YYEEEE. CDR3 length: 13 amino acids. Trimming removed 0 bases from V and 4 bases from J, with 6 bases in between. The CDR3 here is CASSLVLSDTQYF. The CDR3 DNA is TGTGCCAGCAGCTTGGTTTTATCAGATACGCAGTATTTT.

V gene TRBV7-2 combines with J gene TRBJ2-7; 9 bases are a match to TRBD1. CDR3 length equals 15 residues. Per the germline V gene, CDR1 is SGHTA and CDR2 is FQGNSA. Germline trimming cut 4 bases from V and 3 bases from J; bases unmatched to any gene: 7. The DNA of the CDR3 is TGTGCCAGCAGCTCGACTCCGGGACAGGGCTACGAGCAGTACTTC. Its protein product is CASSSTPGQGYEQYF. Together with reference TRBV7-2 and TRBJ2-7, the CDR3 gives the full variable domain: GAGVSQSPSNKVTEKGKDVELRCDPISGHTALYWYRQSLGQGLEFLIYFQGNSAPDKSGLPSDRFSAERTGGSVSTLTIQRTQQEDSAVYLCASSSTPGQGYEQYFGPGTRLTVT.

The chain employs TRBV28 and TRBJ1-1; D may be TRBD1 (5 bases). The V gene lost 7 bases and the J gene lost 4 bases, with 13 bases spanning the gap. The CDR3 extends over 13 amino acids. Germline loops: CDR1 MDHEN, CDR2 SYDVKM. This CDR3 is CASTRGLSTEAFF. The CDR3 DNA reads as TGTGCCAGCACCCGGGGGTTGAGCACTGAAGCTTTCTTT. Drawing the rest from reference TRBV28 and TRBJ1-1, the complete variable domain is DVKVTQSSRYLVKRTGEKVFLECVQDMDHENMFWYRQDPGLGLRLIYFSYDVKMKEKGDIPEGYSVSREKKERFSLILESASTNQTSMYLCASTRGLSTEAFFGQGTRLTVV.

The rearrangement uses TRBV11-3 and TRBJ2-7, with D uncertain. Germline CDR1 and CDR2: SGHNT and YENEEA. V lost 4 bases and J 5 bases, leaving 15 bases between the germline ends. The CDR3 spans 14 residues. This chain's CDR3 is CASSSFRAKHEQYF. The CDR3 nucleotides read TGTGCCAGCAGCTCTTTCCGGGCGAAACACGAGCAGTACTTC. The whole variable domain, filled in from reference TRBV11-3 and TRBJ2-7, reads EAGVVQSPRYKIIEKKQPVAFWCNPISGHNTLYWYLQNLGQGPELLIRYENEEAVDDSQLPKDRFSAERLKGVDSTLKIQPAELGDSAVYLCASSSFRAKHEQYFGPGTRLTVT.

The V and J genes are TRBV27 and TRBJ2-1, with D perhaps matching TRBD2 (6 bases). Trimming removed 4 bases from V and 4 bases from J, with 17 bases in between. Germline lookup yields CDR1 MNHEY and CDR2 SMNVEV (reference sequence). CDR3 length equals 16 residues. The CDR3 protein is CASSSAGTARYNEQFF. In DNA, the CDR3 is TGTGCCAGCAGTTCAGCCGGGACTGCCCGTTACAATGAGCAGTTCTTC.

This clone was counted once. In nucleotides, the CDR3 is TGTGCCAGCAGCTCCATTCAGGGGGCGTCTGGCTACACCTTC. Protein: CASSSIQGASGYTF. The chain links TRBV7-2 to TRBJ1-2; TRBD1 aligns across 8 bases. Losses at the gene ends were 4 bases for V and 7 bases for J; bases not matched to a gene: 8. The CDR3 is 14 residues long. Looked up from germline, CDR1 is SGHTA and CDR2 is FQGNSA.

This clone was observed a handful of times. V gene TRBV7-2 combines with J gene TRBJ2-2; D remains unclear. The germline V and J ends were trimmed by 4 bases and 5 bases, with 11 bases remaining between them. The CDR3 is 14 amino acids. Germline CDR1 and CDR2: SGHTA and FQGNSA. CDR3 bases: TGTGCCAGCAGCTACGAAGCAAAAACCGGGGAGCTGTTTTTT. It translates to CASSYEAKTGELFF.

V gene TRBV6-1 combines with J gene TRBJ1-5; the D gene is possibly TRBD1 (5 bases). Germline CDR1 reads MNHNS; CDR2 reads SASEGT. V was cut by 3 bases and J by 6 bases, with 15 bases left in between. The CDR3 consists of 15 residues. CDR3 residues: CASSDQRQLGQPQHF. The CDR3 DNA is TGTGCCAGCAGTGATCAAAGACAGCTCGGTCAGCCCCAGCATTTT.

V usage is TRBV9 and J usage is TRBJ2-7; no reliable D call. The CDR3 loop spans 11 amino acids. The germline V and J ends were trimmed by 4 bases and 4 bases, with 6 bases remaining between them. Germline V CDR1 and CDR2: SGDLS, YYNGEE. In nucleotides, the CDR3 is TGTGCCAGCAGCCCCGCTTACGAGCAGTACTTC. It codes for CASSPAYEQYF.

J is TRBJ2-5 and V is TRBV18, with a weak D call TRBD1 (6 bases). The J call could be wrong; TRBJ2-7 is a better fit for the DNA end. This CDR3 has 16 amino acids. Germline V CDR1 and CDR2: KGHSH, LQKENI. The CDR3 sequence is CASSPSQTGNLYEQYF. Here the CDR3 DNA reads TGTGCCAGCTCACCATCCCAGACAGGTAACCTTTACGAGCAGTACTTC.

The chain combines TRBV4-3 with TRBJ1-4, with D possibly TRBD1 on 6 matching bases. Germline loops: CDR1 LGHNA, CDR2 YSLEER. The CDR3 spans 16 residues. Trimming took 1 base from V and 8 from J, leaving 17 bases between them. The CDR3 DNA reads as TGCGCCAGCAGCCAAGGGGGCAGGGGCGTAGGAGAAAAACTGTTTTTT. The encoded protein is CASSQGGRGVGEKLFF.

The chain links TRBV6-5 to TRBJ1-2, with 10 nucleotides matching TRBD1. CDR1 and CDR2 from the germline V gene are MNHEY and SVGAGI. The CDR3 is made up of 16 amino acids. V was clipped by 2 bases and J by 5 bases; unmatched bases: 8. The CDR3 loop reads CASSYLRTGGGYGYTF. CDR3 sequence (DNA): TGTGCCAGCAGTTACCTCAGGACAGGGGGTGGATATGGCTACACCTTC.